Given below is one T cell receptor beta chain in context. The data were taken from a study of blood T cell repertoires in COVID-19. Study in general: COVID-19 samples from acute and convalescent phases originated in the United States, Italy and Spain. T cells, B-cell-depleted T cells, or PBMCs provided the cDNA or gDNA that served as material.

In the source study's methods: Researchers report that nucleated cell counts were estimated from reference gene primer amplification. Here immunoSEQ multiplex PCR was the method, and the copy in TCRdb shows in-frame clones only, minus some. Clone size and V and J calls were adopted from that table, with D and trimming inferred from the DNA. The table shows about 40,000 clones, with 70% to 90% occurring only once. V was clipped by 5 bases and J by 6 bases; unmatched bases: 10. In germline, CDR1 is PRHDT, CDR2 FYEKMQ (reference sequence). The CDR3 consists of 16 residues. This TCR was recovered from a man aged 50-60 years in a cohort sampled during active COVID-19. Material: peripheral blood. V is TRBV13 and J is TRBJ1-6; the match to TRBD1 covers 7 bases. The CDR3 reads CASSRTTGTANSPLHF. The CDR3 bases are TGTGCCAGCAGCCGAACTACCGGGACAGCTAATTCACCCCTCCACTTT.